Listed here are 17 T cell receptor beta chains from one sample, sequenced in a study of T cell changes during pregnancy in multiple sclerosis. Produced via immunoSEQ multiplex PCR; TCRdb's table is partial and in-frame only. The table records tens of thousands of clones, 91% of them present only once. Sequencing was performed on CD4+ T cells from peripheral blood mononuclear cells, taken in the third trimester of pregnancy. The receptor source for this set is a female donor in good health, enrolled as a control in a pregnancy study.

CDR3 sequence (DNA): TGTGCCAGCAGCTTAGCGGTGAAAAACATTCAGTACTTC. Its protein product is CASSLAVKNIQYF. This rearrangement joins TRBV7-3 to TRBJ2-4, with D unresolved. The CDR3 sequence is 13 residues long. Germline V gene sequence: CDR1 SGHTA, CDR2 FQGTGA. V lost 2 bases and J 4 bases, leaving 6 bases between the germline ends.

This chain joins TRBV29-1 and TRBJ1-1; D unresolved. The CDR3 is made up of 8 amino acids. The germline V gene has CDR1 SQVTM and CDR2 ANQGSEA. V lost 7 bases and J 10 bases, leaving 7 bases between the germline ends. Written as DNA, the CDR3 is TGCAGCGCCCCAGGAGCTTTCTTT. It specifies CSAPGAFF.

The V gene is TRBV10-3, the J gene TRBJ2-5, with D perhaps TRBD2 (6 bases). The CDR3 is 14 amino acids. The V and J ends lost 2 bases and 1 base respectively, with 8 bases between them. Germline lookup yields CDR1 ENHRY and CDR2 SYGVKD. The CDR3 protein is CAISEASAQETQYF. CDR3 in DNA: TGTGCCATCAGTGAGGCTAGCGCCCAAGAGACCCAGTACTTC.

DNA of the CDR3: TGTGCCAGCAGCTTAGGGACAGGGCAAATAGATACGCAGTATTTT. This codes for CASSLGTGQIDTQYF. The chain couples TRBV7-3 to TRBJ2-3, with 9 bases lining up with TRBD1. The CDR3 totals 15 residues. Germline CDR1 reads SGHTA; CDR2 reads FQGTGA. With V trimmed by 2 bases and J by 5 bases, 5 bases remained unmatched. Variable domain in full (rest from reference TRBV7-3 and TRBJ2-3): GAGVSQTPSNKVTEKGKYVELRCDPISGHTALYWYRQSLGQGPEFLIYFQGTGAADDSGLPNDRFFAVRPEGSVSTLKIQRTERGDSAVYLCASSLGTGQIDTQYFGPGTRLTVL.

DNA of the CDR3: TGTGCCAGTAGTACACAGCGGGGTCACCCTTACAATGAGCAGTTCTTC. Its protein is CASSTQRGHPYNEQFF. The chain has TRBV19 and TRBJ2-1; TRBD2 matches 7 bases. The CDR3 is made up of 16 amino acids. Germline loops: CDR1 LNHDA, CDR2 SQIVND (reference sequence). Unmatched junction bases numbered 10, after V lost 4 bases and J lost 4 bases.

This chain joins TRBV5-6 and TRBJ2-7; the match to TRBD1 covers 12 bases. The CDR3 consists of 13 residues. Germline V gene data show CDR1 as SGHDT and CDR2 as YYEEEE. CDR3 amino acids: CATGTGGNWEQYF. The CDR3 DNA sequence: TGTGCAACCGGGACAGGGGGCAATTGGGAGCAGTACTTC. The full variable domain, with the rest looked up from reference TRBV5-6 and TRBJ2-7, is DAGVTQSPTHLIKTRGQQVTLRCSPKSGHDTVSWYQQALGQGPQFIFQYYEEEERQRGNFPDRFSGHQFPNYSSELNVNALLLGDSALYLCATGTGGNWEQYFGPGTRLTVT.

CDR3 amino acids: CATKDGGRKNTEAFF. The CDR3 bases are TGTGCCACCAAGGACGGGGGGCGAAAAAACACTGAAGCTTTCTTT. The chain carries TRBV2 and TRBJ1-1; the D gene is possibly TRBD1 (6 bases). The V gene lost 10 bases and the J gene lost 2 bases, with 20 bases spanning the gap. The CDR3 loop spans 15 amino acids. CDR1 SNHLY and CDR2 FYNNEI come from the germline V gene.

The chain links TRBV7-2 to TRBJ2-7, with TRBD1 matching over 7 bases. There are 15 residues in the CDR3. Losses at the gene ends were 6 bases for V and 1 base for J; bases not matched to a gene: 9. In germline, CDR1 is SGHTA, CDR2 FQGNSA. In DNA form, the CDR3 reads TGTGCCAGCAGTTATCCCCGGGGACAGTCCTACGAGCAGTACTTC. This encodes CASSYPRGQSYEQYF. The whole variable domain, filled in from reference TRBV7-2 and TRBJ2-7, reads GAGVSQSPSNKVTEKGKDVELRCDPISGHTALYWYRQSLGQGLEFLIYFQGNSAPDKSGLPSDRFSAERTGGSVSTLTIQRTQQEDSAVYLCASSYPRGQSYEQYFGPGTRLTVT.

V gene TRBV19 combines with J gene TRBJ1-1; D may be TRBD1 (6 bases). Between the trimmed V and J ends, which lost 1 base and 0 bases, there was a span of 21 bases. The CDR3 is made up of 19 amino acids. Germline CDR1 and CDR2: LNHDA and SQIVND (reference sequence). CDR3 region: CASSIVPGQLTLVNTEAFF. DNA for the CDR3: TGTGCCAGTAGTATAGTTCCAGGACAGCTGACTTTAGTGAACACTGAAGCTTTCTTT. The full variable domain, completed using reference TRBV19 and TRBJ1-1, is DGGITQSPKYLFRKEGQNVTLSCEQNLNHDAMYWYRQDPGQGLRLIYYSQIVNDFQKGDIAEGYSVSREKKESFPLTVTSAQKNPTAFYLCASSIVPGQLTLVNTEAFFGQGTRLTVV.

This chain links TRBV11-3 with TRBJ1-6; D is unresolved. This CDR3 comprises 14 residues. V lost 2 bases to trimming and J lost 8 bases, with 10 bases between them. The germline V gene has CDR1 SGHNT and CDR2 YENEEA. CDR3 nucleotide sequence: TGTGCCAGCAGCTTAAGCACCATTCATTCACCCCTCCACTTT. Its translation: CASSLSTIHSPLHF.

The chain joins TRBV7-3 to TRBJ1-1; 7 positions match TRBD1. Germline V gives CDR1 SGHTA, CDR2 FQGTGA. This CDR3 is 13 amino acids long. V shed 5 bases, J shed 1 base, and the junction held 1 base outside the gene matches. The CDR3 nucleotides are TGTGCCAGCAGCCGACAGGGGAACACTGAAGCTTTCTTT. Amino acid sequence: CASSRQGNTEAFF.

This clone has a single count. This rearrangement joins TRBV11-3 to TRBJ2-1; 8 positions match TRBD2. CDR1 is SGHNT and CDR2 is YENEEA in the germline V gene. J was trimmed by 4 bases and V by 1 base; bases with no gene match: 0. The CDR3 spans 14 residues. The CDR3 DNA is TGTGCCAGCAGCTTAGCGGGAGGGTACAATGAGCAGTTCTTC. Encoded protein: CASSLAGGYNEQFF.

V is TRBV7-9 and J is TRBJ2-3, with D possibly being TRBD2 (7 bases). The CDR3 covers 19 residues. Trimming cost V 3 bases and J 6 bases, with 28 bases left between them. CDR1 and CDR2 from the germline V gene are SEHNR and FQNEAQ (reference sequence). Written as DNA, the CDR3 is TGTGCCAGCAGCTTCCGGCGGGGGCCCACCCGGGGGGATCTGGATACGCAGTATTTT. It yields the protein CASSFRRGPTRGDLDTQYF.

The chain is built from TRBV5-6 and TRBJ2-7, with D tentatively TRBD1 (6 bases). Germline V gene sequence: CDR1 SGHDT, CDR2 YYEEEE. Trimming took 4 bases from V and 2 from J, leaving 16 bases between them. The CDR3 totals 15 residues. In DNA form, the CDR3 reads TGTGCCAGCAGCCTACGGGACATTCTAACCTACGAGCAGTACTTC. Protein product: CASSLRDILTYEQYF.

This chain uses TRBV6-1 with TRBJ1-3; D not resolved. Germline V CDR1 and CDR2: MNHNS, SASEGT. V dropped 4 bases and J dropped 2 bases, with 12 bases sitting between them. The CDR3 runs 15 residues. As DNA, the CDR3 is TGTGCCAGCAGTGCTTCCGGGTCTCCTGGAAACACCATATATTTT. It is translated as CASSASGSPGNTIYF.

The chain couples TRBV27 to TRBJ2-7, with 8 bases aligning to TRBD2. This CDR3 region has 15 residues. Germline V gene data show CDR1 as MNHEY and CDR2 as SMNVEV (reference sequence). V lost 4 bases, J lost 3 bases, and 8 bases stayed unmatched. CDR3 in amino acids: CASSSRLANLYEQYF. The CDR3 coding sequence is TGTGCCAGCAGTTCCCGACTAGCGAACCTCTACGAGCAGTACTTC.

The genes are TRBV7-9 and TRBJ1-3; D possibly corresponds to TRBD1 (6 bases). With 5 bases removed from V and 9 bases from J, the gap between germline ends came to 11 bases. Germline CDR1 is SEHNR and CDR2 is FQNEAQ (reference sequence). This CDR3 contains 12 residues. The CDR3 reads CASSQGQPTIYF. DNA for the CDR3: TGTGCCAGCAGCCAAGGACAGCCCACCATATATTTT.